The 32 T cell receptor beta chains in this list originate from one sample, sequenced in a study of control samples from healthy donors and cancer patients. The assay was immunoSEQ multiplex PCR, and TCRdb's table has in-frame clones only and misses some. Seen here are about 130,000 clones, roughly 94% observed once, and the top ten hold 11% to 15%. The sample consisted of PBMCs. Receptors were obtained from a man aged 60-69 years with colorectal cancer.

The chain employs TRBV18 and TRBJ1-5, with TRBD1 identical over 12 bases. V was pared by 3 bases and J by 5 bases, with 5 bases of the junction left unmatched. The V gene's germline CDR1 is KGHSH and CDR2 LQKENI. The CDR3 is made up of 16 amino acids. The CDR3 DNA reads TGTGCCAGCTCACCGACCGGGACAGGGGGCGATCAGCCCCAGCATTTT. Translated: CASSPTGTGGDQPQHF.

The CDR3 here is CARSLPRRTGGRGYTF. The DNA for the CDR3 is TGTGCCAGAAGCCTCCCGCGACGGACAGGGGGCAGGGGCTACACCTTC. The rearrangement uses TRBV5-3 and TRBJ1-2; 11 nucleotides align to TRBD1. TRBV5-3 is flagged as an ORF with uncertain function. This CDR3 has 16 residues. J gave up 8 bases and V 4 bases, and 13 bases lay outside the gene matches.

This chain links TRBV18 with TRBJ1-2, with D possibly being TRBD1 (5 bases). CDR3 length: 13 residues. Trimming stripped 0 bases from V and 4 bases from J, with 6 bases between. Germline V lookup: CDR1 KGHSH, CDR2 LQKENI. CDR3 in DNA: TGTGCCAGCTCACCACCAACAGGCTATGGCTACACCTTC. Its protein is CASSPPTGYGYTF.

With respect to this clone: The CDR3 end shows no conserved phenylalanine or tryptophan, and so a read error is likely. The chain couples TRBV7-6 to TRBJ1-2; D possibly corresponds to TRBD1 (6 bases). Trimming left V 5 bases short and J 5 bases short, with 15 bases between. The CDR3 length is 14 residues. Per the germline V gene, CDR1 is SGHVS and CDR2 is FNYEAQ. The CDR3 nucleotides are TGTGCCAGCAGCCAAGGACAGCCCTCTTATGGCTACACCCTC. The encoded protein is CASSQGQPSYGYTL.

This clone showed up just a few times. CDR3: CASSPDTNYGYTF. The CDR3 bases are TGTGCCAGCAGCCCCGACACGAACTATGGCTACACCTTC. V usage is TRBV5-5 and J usage is TRBJ1-2; unclear D gene. With 4 bases removed from V and 2 bases from J, the gap between germline ends came to 9 bases. CDR1 and CDR2 (germline): SGHKS, YYEKEE (reference sequence). This CDR3 has 13 residues.

The chain joins TRBV27 to TRBJ2-2, with a tentative D call TRBD2 (5 bases). Germline CDR1 reads MNHEY; CDR2 reads SMNVEV (reference sequence). Trimming cost V 5 bases and J 4 bases, with 17 bases left between them. The CDR3 is made up of 16 amino acids. CDR3 in amino acids: CASSPRTSPSTGELFF. CDR3 in DNA: TGTGCCAGCAGTCCCCGGACTTCTCCGAGCACCGGGGAGCTGTTTTTT.

The chain links TRBV18 to TRBJ1-2; D might be TRBD1 (6 bases). The length of the CDR3 is 16 residues. Germline V lookup: CDR1 KGHSH, CDR2 LQKENI. V was clipped by 1 base and J by 5 bases, with 17 bases between them. In DNA, the CDR3 is TGTGCCAGCTCACCACAACGGGACACCCAAGAATATGGCTACACCTTC. This sequence encodes CASSPQRDTQEYGYTF.

In its sample, this clone was seen once. The V gene is TRBV5-6, the J gene TRBJ1-2, with D perhaps TRBD1 (6 bases). Deletions cut 4 bases from V and 2 bases from J, with 12 bases between. The CDR3 covers 14 residues. Germline V lookup: CDR1 SGHDT, CDR2 YYEEEE. This chain's CDR3 is CASSRRQENYGYTF. CDR3 bases: TGTGCCAGCAGCCGGCGACAGGAAAACTATGGCTACACCTTC.

The rearrangement links TRBV4-2 to TRBJ1-5, with a tentative D call TRBD1 (5 bases). Trimming stripped 0 bases from V and 1 base from J, with 10 bases between. The CDR3 is 16 residues long. Germline loops: CDR1 LGHNA, CDR2 YNFKEQ. The chain's CDR3 is CASSQDTAGSNQPQHF. In DNA, the CDR3 is TGTGCCAGCAGCCAAGACACTGCAGGGAGCAATCAGCCCCAGCATTTT.

This clone has only one observation. The rearrangement uses TRBV7-9 and TRBJ1-3, with a tentative D call TRBD1 (5 bases). The germline gives CDR1 SEHNR, CDR2 FQNEAQ (reference sequence). V gave up 1 base and J gave up 0 bases, with 7 bases separating them. The CDR3 extends over 15 amino acids. The CDR3 nucleotides are TGTGCCAGCAGCTTAGACAGGAGCTCTGGAAACACCATATATTTT. Its protein product is CASSLDRSSGNTIYF.

As to this clone: The sample contains more than one DNA sequence encoding this CDR3. CDR3 nucleotide sequence: TGTGCCAGCAGCCTCGGACAGGCCGTCTCCTACGAGCAGTACTTC. Protein: CASSLGQAVSYEQYF. This sequence joins TRBV7-2 and TRBJ2-7, with 7 bases aligning to TRBD1. Looked up from germline, CDR1 is SGHTA and CDR2 is FQGNSA. With 5 bases clipped from V and 0 bases from J, the junction kept 7 bases outside the gene matches. The CDR3 is 15 residues long.

The genes are TRBV29-1 and TRBJ1-2; D perhaps matches TRBD1 (6 bases). This CDR3 has 13 residues. The germline CDR1 and CDR2 sequences are SQVTM and ANQGSEA. V lost 0 bases to trimming and J lost 4 bases, with 9 bases between them. CDR3 amino acids: CSVEEGGRYGYTF. DNA of the CDR3: TGCAGCGTTGAAGAGGGGGGGCGCTATGGCTACACCTTC. The entire variable domain, with the rest obtained from reference TRBV29-1 and TRBJ1-2, is as follows: SAVISQKPSRDICQRGTSLTIQCQVDSQVTMMFWYRQQPGQSLTLIATANQGSEATYESGFVIDKFPISRPNLTFSTLTVSNMSPEDSSIYLCSVEEGGRYGYTFGSGTRLTVV.

This chain connects TRBV5-1 to TRBJ2-2; 15 bases map to TRBD2. Germline CDR1 SGHRS, CDR2 YFSETQ. J was trimmed by 0 bases and V by 1 base; bases with no gene match: 7. The CDR3 runs to 20 residues. CDR3: CASSLLGLAGGTSNTGELFF. In DNA, the CDR3 is TGCGCCAGCAGCTTGCTTGGACTAGCGGGGGGGACCTCGAACACCGGGGAGCTGTTTTTT. Looking up the rest from reference TRBV5-1 and TRBJ2-2 gives the full variable domain: KAGVTQTPRYLIKTRGQQVTLSCSPISGHRSVSWYQQTPGQGLQFLFEYFSETQRNKGNFPGRFSGRQFSNSRSEMNVSTLELGDSALYLCASSLLGLAGGTSNTGELFFGEGSRLTVL.

This clone appeared a single time. The CDR3 protein is CASSKVSSGAPNTEAFF. Here the CDR3 DNA reads TGTGCCAGCAGCAAAGTATCCTCGGGCGCTCCGAACACTGAAGCTTTCTTT. The chain links TRBV21-1 to TRBJ1-1. TRBV21-1 is recorded as a pseudogene. The CDR3 runs 17 residues.

CDR3 sequence reads: CASSLAPSGTGVETQYF. The CDR3 DNA is TGTGCCAGCAGCTTGGCCCCCTCCGGGACAGGGGTAGAGACCCAGTACTTC. The chain joins TRBV7-2 to TRBJ2-5; 10 bases line up with TRBD1. This CDR3 is 17 amino acids long. Germline V gene lookup returns CDR1 SGHTA and CDR2 FQGNSA. The V gene end was trimmed by 3 bases and the J gene end by 4 bases; junction bases not matched to a gene: 11. Supplemented by reference TRBV7-2 and TRBJ2-5, the full variable domain reads GAGVSQSPSNKVTEKGKDVELRCDPISGHTALYWYRQSLGQGLEFLIYFQGNSAPDKSGLPSDRFSAERTGGSVSTLTIQRTQQEDSAVYLCASSLAPSGTGVETQYFGPGTRLLVL.

The rearrangement joins TRBV7-2 to TRBJ1-5; 9 bases map to TRBD1. After removal of 2 bases from V and 5 bases from J, the junction contained 1 base not matched to a gene. The CDR3 is made up of 14 amino acids. Germline CDR1 and CDR2: SGHTA and FQGNSA. The CDR3 is CASSLWTGDQPQHF. DNA of the CDR3: TGTGCCAGCAGCTTATGGACAGGGGATCAGCCCCAGCATTTT. Together with reference TRBV7-2 and TRBJ1-5, the CDR3 gives the full variable domain: GAGVSQSPSNKVTEKGKDVELRCDPISGHTALYWYRQSLGQGLEFLIYFQGNSAPDKSGLPSDRFSAERTGGSVSTLTIQRTQQEDSAVYLCASSLWTGDQPQHFGDGTRLSIL.

The chain links TRBV5-1 to TRBJ2-3, with 7 bases fitting TRBD1. Losses at the gene ends were 2 bases for V and 2 bases for J; bases not matched to a gene: 5. The CDR3 length is 15 residues. The germline V gene has CDR1 SGHRS and CDR2 YFSETQ. CDR3 residues: CASSLQGLDTDTQYF. The CDR3 DNA is TGCGCCAGCAGCTTACAGGGGCTGGACACAGATACGCAGTATTTT.

The chain employs TRBV29-1 and TRBJ1-2; 9 positions match TRBD1. Germline V gives CDR1 SQVTM, CDR2 ANQGSEA. The CDR3 has 14 residues. V was pared by 1 base and J by 4 bases, with 4 bases of the junction left unmatched. CDR3 sequence reads: CSVEGGTGRYGYTF. The DNA of the CDR3 is TGCAGCGTTGAAGGGGGGACAGGGCGCTATGGCTACACCTTC.

This clone was seen once. The chain has TRBV5-4 and TRBJ2-7; the match to TRBD1 covers 8 bases. J gave up 4 bases and V 4 bases, and 7 bases lay outside the gene matches. This CDR3 comprises 14 residues. Germline lookup yields CDR1 SGHNT and CDR2 YYREEE (reference sequence). The CDR3: CASSPEGTGYEQYF. The CDR3 DNA sequence: TGTGCCAGCAGCCCTGAAGGGACAGGTTACGAGCAGTACTTC.

This clone was counted once. V gene TRBV15 combines with J gene TRBJ2-7; TRBD1 matches 10 bases. V trimming: 6 bases; J trimming: 7 bases; junction bases outside the gene matches: 12. Germline CDR1 and CDR2: LNHNV and YYDKDF (reference sequence). The CDR3 runs to 15 residues. The CDR3 bases are TGTGCCACCAGTAGCGCCGGGACAGGGGAATGGGAGCAGTACTTC. Translated, it gives CATSSAGTGEWEQYF.

The rearrangement links TRBV11-3 to TRBJ2-5, with D perhaps TRBD1 or TRBD2 (5 bases each). Germline CDR1 is SGHNT and CDR2 is YENEEA. Between the trimmed V and J ends, which lost 2 bases and 7 bases, there was a span of 14 bases. This CDR3 has 14 residues. The CDR3 reads CASSLSAPGGTQYF. The CDR3 DNA is TGTGCCAGCAGCTTAAGCGCGCCTGGGGGGACCCAGTACTTC.

J is TRBJ2-3 and V is TRBV7-6, with D possibly matching TRBD1 (6 bases). The CDR3 covers 13 residues. Germline CDR1 and CDR2: SGHVS and FNYEAQ. V lost 2 bases to trimming and J lost 4 bases, with 7 bases between them. The CDR3 spells CASSLTGPDTQYF. The CDR3 region has the DNA TGTGCCAGCAGCTTAACAGGGCCAGATACGCAGTATTTT.

The genes are TRBV15 and TRBJ1-4; D gene ambiguous. The CDR3 consists of 14 residues. CDR1 is LNHNV, CDR2 YYDKDF, per germline (reference sequence). V dropped 0 bases and J dropped 4 bases, with 6 bases sitting between them. CDR3 DNA sequence: TGTGCCACCAGCAGAGAGAGAAATAATGAAAAACTGTTTTTT. Encoded protein: CATSRERNNEKLFF.

This chain connects TRBV19 to TRBJ2-6; D call uncertain. The V and J ends lost 3 bases and 7 bases respectively, with 10 bases between them. This CDR3 contains 14 residues. The germline gives CDR1 LNHDA, CDR2 SQIVND (reference sequence). The CDR3 sequence: CASSINPSANVLTF. CDR3 bases: TGTGCCAGTAGTATCAACCCTTCCGCCAACGTCCTGACTTTC.

The rearrangement uses TRBV7-6 and TRBJ1-1, with D hard to call. Per the germline V gene, CDR1 is SGHVS and CDR2 is FNYEAQ. The CDR3 has 15 amino acids. Between the trimmed V and J ends, which lost 6 bases and 2 bases, there was a span of 16 bases. CDR3 nucleotides: TGTGCCAGCAGTCCATTATTGGGCATTAACACTGAAGCTTTCTTT. As protein: CASSPLLGINTEAFF. The full variable domain, in which reference TRBV7-6 and TRBJ1-1 provide the parts outside the CDR3, is GAGVSQSPRYKVTKRGQDVALRCDPISGHVSLYWYRQALGQGPEFLTYFNYEAQQDKSGLPNDRFSAERPEGSISTLTIQRTEQRDSAMYRCASSPLLGINTEAFFGQGTRLTVV.

As DNA, the CDR3 is TGTGCCAGCAGTGCGGACAGGGGGCTTGAGACCCAGTACTTC. Its translation is CASSADRGLETQYF. V usage is TRBV2 and J usage is TRBJ2-5, with TRBD1 identical over 11 bases. Germline assignment: CDR1 SNHLY and CDR2 FYNNEI. The junction had 3 bases not matched to a gene; V was cut back by 4 bases and J by 5 bases. The CDR3 contains 14 residues.

The genes are TRBV6-6 and TRBJ2-5, with D possibly matching TRBD2 (6 bases). This CDR3 has 15 amino acids. The V gene's germline CDR1 is MNHNY and CDR2 SVGAGI (reference sequence). V gave up 7 bases and J gave up 1 base, with 16 bases separating them. The CDR3, as DNA: TGTGCCAGCAAGGGCGGGGAGCTTAGCCAAGAGACCCAGTACTTC. It codes for CASKGGELSQETQYF.

The CDR3 here is CASSVGTGTNEKLFF. CDR3 nucleotides: TGTGCCAGCAGCGTAGGTACAGGGACTAATGAAAAACTGTTTTTT. The gene calls are TRBV9 and TRBJ1-4; maybe TRBD1 (6 bases). CDR1 SGDLS and CDR2 YYNGEE come from the germline V gene. V gave up 0 bases and J gave up 2 bases, with 8 bases separating them. The CDR3 is made up of 15 amino acids.

This sequence joins TRBV6-2 or TRBV6-3 and TRBJ1-6, with D unresolved. V gave up 3 bases and J gave up 6 bases, with 12 bases separating them. Germline values: CDR1 MNHEY, CDR2 SVGEGT. There are 15 residues in the CDR3. Here the CDR3 reads CASSYVPSFNSPLHF. DNA of the CDR3: TGTGCCAGCAGTTATGTTCCCAGTTTTAATTCACCCCTCCACTTT.

The chain recombines TRBV4-1 with TRBJ2-7; 7 positions match TRBD2. The trim removed 4 bases at V and 2 bases at J, leaving 8 bases unmatched. The germline CDR1 and CDR2 sequences are MGHRA and YSYEKL. The CDR3 sequence is 15 residues long. As DNA, the CDR3 is TGCGCCAGCAGCCCGGGGGAGGGGCCCGCCTACGAGCAGTACTTC. The encoded protein is CASSPGEGPAYEQYF.

CDR3 DNA sequence: TGCGCCAGCAGTGGGGGCTTCTCCTACGAGCAGTACTTC. It specifies CASSGGFSYEQYF. This chain joins TRBV5-1 and TRBJ2-7; weak D call: TRBD1 (6 bases). With 5 bases removed from V and 0 bases from J, the gap between germline ends came to 9 bases. The V gene's germline CDR1 is SGHRS and CDR2 YFSETQ. CDR3 length equals 13 residues.

The chain employs TRBV5-1 and TRBJ1-1; the D is unclear. Germline V gene lookup returns CDR1 SGHRS and CDR2 YFSETQ. Trimming cost V 0 bases and J 5 bases, with 14 bases left between them. This CDR3 is built from 15 residues. Here the CDR3 reads CASSLAGAARTEAFF. The CDR3 DNA is TGCGCCAGCAGCTTGGCCGGTGCAGCGAGAACTGAAGCTTTCTTT.